The 8 T cell receptor beta chains in this list originate from one sample, sequenced in a study of control samples from healthy donors and cancer patients (TCRdb year 2020). Library generation was performed with the immunoSEQ multiplex PCR assay. The table was pulled from immuneACCESS by TCRdb, which kept in-frame rearrangements only. Such tables lose some clones; where checked, under half of the loss comes from unresolved V genes, and the rest has no known cause. The sample records more than 95,000 clones, around nine tenths of which are singletons. Of the sample, about 8.7% is held by the ten largest clones. The specimen was blood. Every receptor here comes from a man aged 35-49 years in good health.

The rearrangement links TRBV5-1 to TRBJ2-4; unclear D gene. Germline CDR1 is SGHRS and CDR2 is YFSETQ. Deletions cut 4 bases from V and 0 bases from J, with 26 bases between. This CDR3 comprises 20 residues. In nucleotides, the CDR3 is TGCGCCAGCAGCCCTATCGGCCCCGACCGACCGAAACTAGCCAAAAACATTCAGTACTTC. Its translation: CASSPIGPDRPKLAKNIQYF.

J is TRBJ2-3 and V is TRBV6-1; tentative D call: TRBD1 (7 bases). The ends were cut back, 3 bases at V and 1 base at J, with 11 bases in the middle. This CDR3 comprises 15 residues. In germline, CDR1 is MNHNS, CDR2 SASEGT. The CDR3 sequence is CASSEARGGTDTQYF. The CDR3, as DNA: TGTGCCAGCAGTGAGGCCAGGGGGGGCACAGATACGCAGTATTTT.

The V and J genes are TRBV3-1 (or the pseudogene TRBV3-2) and TRBJ2-7; either TRBD1 or TRBD2 may supply D (5 bases each). CDR1 is LGHDT and CDR2 is YNNKEL in the germline V gene (reference sequence). The V and J ends lost 1 base and 2 bases respectively, with 9 bases between them. This CDR3 has 14 residues. In DNA form, the CDR3 reads TGTGCCAGCAGCCAAGGTCGGGGACCCTACGAGCAGTACTTC. The encoded protein is CASSQGRGPYEQYF.

V gene TRBV25-1 combines with J gene TRBJ2-7, with D maybe TRBD2 (5 bases). The CDR3 contains 15 residues. With 1 base removed from V and 2 bases from J, the gap between germline ends came to 12 bases. Germline values: CDR1 MGHDK, CDR2 SYGVNS. The CDR3, as DNA: TGTGCCAGCAGTGAATTAGGAGGACCAACCTACGAGCAGTACTTC. It is translated as CASSELGGPTYEQYF.

This chain joins TRBV12-5 and TRBJ2-3; 9 positions match TRBD2. Looked up from germline, CDR1 is LGHNT and CDR2 is FRNRAP. The CDR3 runs 16 residues. The junction had 7 bases not matched to a gene; V was cut back by 5 bases and J by 1 base. In DNA, the CDR3 is TGTGCTAGTGGTAGCGTAGCGGGGGACGGCACAGATACGCAGTATTTT. Amino acids: CASGSVAGDGTDTQYF.

This chain uses TRBV30 with TRBJ1-1; D gene uncertain. V gave up 2 bases and J gave up 10 bases, with 11 bases separating them. The CDR3 covers 11 residues. CDR1 GTSNPN and CDR2 SVGIG come from the germline V gene (reference sequence). CDR3 nucleotides: TGTGCCTGGAGTTCCTCTCTCGGAGCTTTCTTT. Amino acid sequence: CAWSSSLGAFF.

The chain is built from TRBV6-4 and TRBJ2-1, with D perhaps matching TRBD2 (6 bases). Germline CDR1 MRHNA, CDR2 SNTAGT. The V end lost 6 bases, the J end lost 7 bases, and 22 bases lay between the germline ends. The length of the CDR3 is 16 residues. As DNA, the CDR3 is TGTGCCAGCAGAGATCTGGCGGGGCCGGCGGGGAATGAGCAGTTCTTC. Encoded protein: CASRDLAGPAGNEQFF.

This chain connects TRBV11-3 to TRBJ1-6; D possibly corresponds to TRBD1 (6 bases). CDR3 length equals 14 residues. Trimming took off 11 bases at V and 5 bases at J, with 16 bases between the two ends. Germline V gene sequence: CDR1 SGHNT, CDR2 YENEEA. The CDR3 is CASQGDTNNSPLHF. The CDR3 region has the DNA TGTGCCTCCCAAGGGGACACCAATAATTCACCCCTCCACTTT.